This T cell receptor beta chain was obtained from a study of T cell responses to AZD1222 COVID-19 vaccine. Assay: immunoSEQ multiplex PCR; the TCRdb copy retains only in-frame clones and omits some. The sample carries 100,000 to 150,000 clones, about 88% recorded once. V trimming: 0 bases; J trimming: 0 bases; junction bases outside the gene matches: 5. CDR3 length: 17 residues. Germline assignment: CDR1 SGHTA and CDR2 FQGTGA. The chain joins TRBV7-3 to TRBJ1-1; 9 nucleotides line up with TRBD1. The source was peripheral blood, collected 28 days after the second AZD1222 dose. The origin of this receptor is an adult who received the AZD1222 COVID-19 vaccine. In DNA form, the CDR3 reads TGTGCCAGCAGCTTAACTTGGGACAGGGTAATGAACACTGAAGCTTTCTTT. As protein: CASSLTWDRVMNTEAFF.